The clone carrying this TCR beta chain was counted a few times. The antigen is undetermined. This record comes from a study of T cells after yellow fever vaccination. The CDR3 covers 13 residues. Germline V gene lookup returns CDR1 MNHEY and CDR2 SVGEGT. V lost 9 bases and J lost 2, with 14 bases in between. TCR cDNA, made by 5'RACE template switching, carried an added universal primer site and UMIs. TCRdb reprocessed the 5' RACE reads with MiXCR, giving one entry per CDR3 protein. The data show 150,000 or so distinct CDR3 sequences, around 7.3% seen once. Findings of the study overall: The appearance of a small share of clonotypes in both CD4 and CD8 compartments was observed. The presence of abundant clonotypes contaminating from the bulk population was possible in FACS-sorted repertoires.

The chain links TRBV6-2 or TRBV6-3 to TRBJ2-7; D not certain. The starting material was CD4+ T cells sorted from PBMCs, obtained 5 days after the first yellow fever vaccination. This clonotype originated in a man between 18 and 35 years old who received the YFV17D yellow fever vaccine. CDR3 bases: TGTGCCAGTCACCCCCACGCTGCCTACGAGCAGTACTTC. Residues: CASHPHAAYEQYF.